One sample yielded the 21 T cell receptor beta chains listed below, sequenced in a study of T cells in Graves' hyperthyroidism and ophthalmopathy. Amplification of TCR beta CDR3 regions used RNA as the template. Initially, a first-round RT-PCR of the TCR CDR3 employed the HTBI primer set. TCRdb recomputed calls from the multiplex PCR reads with MiXCR, one row per CDR3 protein. The sample lists about 400,000 distinct CDR3 sequences, roughly 14% occurring once. The sample consisted of blood. The receptor source for this set is a man aged 18-30 years with Graves' ophthalmopathy.

This clonotype was observed at least ten times. The chain employs TRBV12-3 or TRBV12-4 and TRBJ2-2, with D perhaps matching TRBD2 (5 bases). Trimming took 3 bases from V and 1 from J, leaving 9 bases between them. The CDR3 has 15 amino acids. The CDR3 DNA is TGTGCCAGCAGTTTTGTACTAGTGAACACCGGGGAGCTGTTTTTT. It yields the protein CASSFVLVNTGELFF.

The J gene is TRBJ1-2, the V gene TRBV10-3; D is perhaps TRBD1 (5 bases). Germline CDR1 reads ENHRY; CDR2 reads SYGVKD. The CDR3 has 14 residues. Trimming took 0 bases from V and 2 from J, leaving 7 bases between them. CDR3 DNA: TGTGCCATCAGTGAGTCGCCAGGGAACTATGGCTACACCTTC. Its translation: CAISESPGNYGYTF.

The V call is TRBV25-1, the J call TRBJ2-1, with 8 nucleotides matching TRBD2. The CDR3 totals 15 residues. V dropped 9 bases and J dropped 4; count of bases not matched to a gene: 11. Germline V gene data show CDR1 as MGHDK and CDR2 as SYGVNS. CDR3 in amino acids: CARRSGRGLYNEQFF. CDR3 DNA: TGTGCCAGGCGGTCCGGGAGGGGCCTTTACAATGAGCAGTTCTTC.

This chain uses TRBV7-2 with TRBJ1-2; weak D call: TRBD1 (5 bases). Deletions cut 2 bases from V and 4 bases from J, with 11 bases between. This CDR3 region has 14 residues. Germline CDR1 SGHTA, CDR2 FQGNSA. DNA of the CDR3: TGTGCCAGCAGCTTAACGGGGACCGGCTATGGCTACACCTTC. Protein: CASSLTGTGYGYTF.

This clonotype was counted ten times or more. V gene TRBV12-3 or TRBV12-4 combines with J gene TRBJ2-1; D may correspond to TRBD1 or TRBD2 (6 bases each). CDR3 length: 16 residues. Trimming left V 6 bases short and J 10 bases short, with 25 bases between. The DNA of the CDR3 is TGTGCCAGCAGCTTATCTTCTAGCGCTGCGAGGGGGGAGCAGTTCTTC. This translates into CASSLSSSAARGEQFF.

In its sample, this clonotype was seen many times. V gene TRBV24-1 combines with J gene TRBJ1-5, with D possibly being TRBD1 (6 bases). This CDR3 comprises 15 residues. The germline gives CDR1 KGHDR, CDR2 SFDVKD. V was trimmed by 9 bases and J by 7 bases, leaving 21 bases between them. The CDR3: CATRPGGRGDQPQHF. The CDR3 DNA follows: TGTGCCACCCGACCCGGGGGCAGGGGAGACCAGCCCCAGCATTTT.

This clonotype appeared many times. This rearrangement joins TRBV6-2 or TRBV6-3 to TRBJ2-3; perhaps TRBD2 as D (6 bases). The CDR3 covers 15 residues. Between the trimmed V and J ends, which lost 2 bases and 4 bases, there was a span of 13 bases. Looked up from germline, CDR1 is MNHEY and CDR2 is SVGEGT. The CDR3 here is CASSYGRGPPDTQYF. DNA of the CDR3: TGTGCCAGCAGTTACGGGCGGGGCCCGCCAGATACGCAGTATTTT.

In its sample, this clonotype was seen many times. J is TRBJ2-3 and V is TRBV5-1, with TRBD1 matching 7 bases. J was trimmed by 3 bases and V by 0 bases; bases with no gene match: 4. This CDR3 is built from 15 residues. CDR1 is SGHRS, CDR2 YFSETQ, per germline. The CDR3 is CASSLGDRVTDTQYF. In nucleotides, the CDR3 is TGCGCCAGCAGCTTGGGAGACAGGGTTACAGATACGCAGTATTTT.

This chain joins TRBV12-3 or TRBV12-4 and TRBJ1-2; D possibly corresponds to TRBD1 (5 bases). V was trimmed by 6 bases and J by 7 bases, leaving 27 bases between them. The CDR3 sequence is 17 residues long. The CDR3 nucleotides are TGTGCCAGCAGCAATTGGGGGGGATGGGATCAGACTATTGGCTACACCTTC. Translating gives CASSNWGGWDQTIGYTF.

Only a few counts were recorded for this clonotype. For the CDR3, the DNA is TGTGCCAGCAGTTTAGGGGCCAGAACTAGCACAGATACGCAGTATTTT. This sequence encodes CASSLGARTSTDTQYF. The chain recombines TRBV12-3 or TRBV12-4 with TRBJ2-3, with D unclear. V shed 1 base and J shed 0 bases, with 11 bases lying between them. The CDR3 covers 16 residues.

This clonotype showed up many times. J is TRBJ1-1 and V is TRBV7-3; D remains unclear. The CDR3 sequence is 13 residues long. Trimming removed 0 bases at V and 3 bases at J, with 5 bases between. Germline CDR1 is SGHTA and CDR2 is FQGTGA. CDR3: CASSLTTHTEAFF. DNA for the CDR3: TGTGCCAGCAGCTTAACGACCCACACTGAAGCTTTCTTT.

The chain is built from TRBV27 and TRBJ2-3; maybe TRBD1 (5 bases). This CDR3 is 15 amino acids long. Germline V gene sequence: CDR1 MNHEY, CDR2 SMNVEV (reference sequence). V lost 3 bases to trimming and J lost 0 bases, with 10 bases between them. Here the CDR3 DNA reads TGTGCCAGCAGTTTCCTGACAGCTAGCACAGATACGCAGTATTTT. Protein product: CASSFLTASTDTQYF.

This sequence joins TRBV10-3 and TRBJ1-5; possibly TRBD1 for D (6 bases). Trimming shortened V by 6 bases and J by 2 bases, and 17 bases separated the two germline ends. The CDR3 is 16 residues long. Germline V gene sequence: CDR1 ENHRY, CDR2 SYGVKD. The CDR3 is CAISPGGGQGNQPQHF. The CDR3 nucleotides are TGTGCCATCAGCCCCGGGGGGGGGCAAGGCAATCAGCCCCAGCATTTT.

This clonotype was seen repeatedly, ten times or more. J is TRBJ2-7 and V is TRBV5-5; no clear D. This CDR3 spans 14 amino acids. V lost 0 bases and J 0 bases, leaving 7 bases between the germline ends. The germline CDR1 and CDR2 sequences are SGHKS and YYEKEE (reference sequence). The CDR3 bases are TGTGCCAGCAGCTTGGGCCCCAACTCCTACGAGCAGTACTTC. Protein sequence: CASSLGPNSYEQYF.

Many counts were recorded for this clonotype. The V call is TRBV24-1, the J call TRBJ1-1, with 8 bases fitting TRBD1. The V and J ends lost 7 bases and 2 bases, in that order; junction bases with no gene match: 11. This CDR3 region has 16 residues. The germline CDR1 and CDR2 sequences are KGHDR and SFDVKD. The CDR3 is CATRPAGGLDNTEAFF. CDR3 DNA: TGTGCCACCAGGCCCGCAGGGGGCTTAGACAACACTGAAGCTTTCTTT.

This clonotype showed up just a few times. The chain carries TRBV20-1 and TRBJ2-1; D possibly corresponds to TRBD2 (6 bases). V was trimmed by 7 bases and J by 6 bases, leaving 25 bases between them. CDR3 length: 16 amino acids. Looked up from germline, CDR1 is DFQATT and CDR2 is SNEGSKA (reference sequence). The CDR3 DNA sequence: TGCAGTGACGCCTCCGGGCTGGCGGGATTTGGCAATGAGCAGTTCTTC. Its protein is CSDASGLAGFGNEQFF.

This clonotype was recorded many times. CDR3 sequence (DNA): TGTGCCAGCAGTGAGGTTGGGGAATCCTACGAGCAGTACTTC. It translates to CASSEVGESYEQYF. This chain links TRBV2 with TRBJ2-7; D call uncertain. CDR1 and CDR2 from the germline V gene are SNHLY and FYNNEI. This CDR3 has 14 amino acids. V gave up 3 bases and J gave up 1 base, with 10 bases separating them.

This clonotype showed up many times. This chain joins TRBV24-1 and TRBJ2-1; TRBD2 agrees at 10 bases. The CDR3 runs 16 residues. Germline lookup yields CDR1 KGHDR and CDR2 SFDVKD. The V and J ends lost 6 bases and 1 base, in that order; junction bases with no gene match: 5. DNA for the CDR3: TGTGCCACCAGTAACCTAGCGGGAGAGTCCTACAATGAGCAGTTCTTC. Translation gives CATSNLAGESYNEQFF.

This clonotype was picked up many times. The gene calls are TRBV20-1 and TRBJ2-7, with TRBD1 matching over 9 bases. The CDR3 covers 17 residues. Germline CDR1 DFQATT, CDR2 SNEGSKA (reference sequence). The ends lost 3 bases at V and 1 base at J; junction bases unmatched: 13. CDR3 in amino acids: CSARPGTGPIRSYEQYF. In DNA, the CDR3 is TGCAGTGCTAGGCCCGGGACAGGGCCTATTAGGTCCTACGAGCAGTACTTC.

Ten or more counts support this clonotype. V gene TRBV3-1 combines with J gene TRBJ2-1; either TRBD1 or TRBD2 may fit D (6 bases each). Germline values: CDR1 LGHDT, CDR2 YNNKEL (reference sequence). This CDR3 comprises 16 residues. V was cut by 1 base and J by 6 bases, with 16 bases left in between. The CDR3 bases are TGTGCCAGCAGCCAAGTGGGGGGCCCGCTCGGCAATGAGCAGTTCTTC. The encoded protein is CASSQVGGPLGNEQFF.

The genes are TRBV12-3 or TRBV12-4 and TRBJ2-1, with a possible D match to TRBD2 (6 bases). V lost 3 bases to trimming and J lost 9 bases, with 15 bases between them. The CDR3 loop spans 14 amino acids. The CDR3 coding sequence is TGTGCCAGCAGTTTGCCCGGGGGTTCTGGTGAGCAGTTCTTC. Protein: CASSLPGGSGEQFF.